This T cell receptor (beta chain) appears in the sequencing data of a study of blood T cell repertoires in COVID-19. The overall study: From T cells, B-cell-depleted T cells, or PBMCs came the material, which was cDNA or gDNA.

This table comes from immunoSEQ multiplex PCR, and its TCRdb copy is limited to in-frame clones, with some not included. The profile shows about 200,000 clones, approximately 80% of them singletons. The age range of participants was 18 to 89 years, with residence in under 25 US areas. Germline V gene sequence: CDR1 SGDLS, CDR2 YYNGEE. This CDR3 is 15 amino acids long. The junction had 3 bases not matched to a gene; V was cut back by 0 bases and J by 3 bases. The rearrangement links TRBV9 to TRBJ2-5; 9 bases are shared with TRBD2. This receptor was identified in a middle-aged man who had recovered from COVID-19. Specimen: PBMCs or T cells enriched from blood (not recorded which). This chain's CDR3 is CASSVALAGEETQYF. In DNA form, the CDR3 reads TGTGCCAGCAGCGTAGCGTTAGCGGGGGAAGAGACCCAGTACTTC.